A single TCR beta chain is shown here with its context. In its sample, this clonotype was seen many times. This receptor's antigen is unknown. One base away there is no much larger clone; base qualities are not given. Libraries of naive CD8 T cells were built from about 20,000 to 1,000,000 sorted cells, with 10%, 30% or 50% of the purified RNA used. On a BD FACSAria II, naive CD8 T cells were FACS-sorted as CD8+CD4-CCR7+CD45RA+ and collected into RLT Plus buffer. To test detection sensitivity, Jurkat RNA equivalent to more than 9 TCR copies was spiked into samples of roughly 20,000-1,100,000 naive CD8 T cells. Enrichment of CD8 T cells was done with RosetteSep CD8+ T Cell Enrichment Cocktail plus Ficoll-Paque, and ACK red cell lysis came afterward. The sample comes from a study of molecular identifiers for immune sequencing clone quantification (dated by TCRdb to 2016 to 2019). With respect to the entire study: For a replicate experiment, the RNA from either approximately 20,000 or 100,000 naive CD8 T cells was divided into five aliquots, and four of those aliquots went on to sequencing. This methods study used CD8 T cells to benchmark TCR RNA copy counting and molecular-identifier clustering-based TCR repertoire sequencing (MIDCIRS).

Per the germline V gene (reference sequence), SEHNR is the CDR1 and FQNEAQ is the CDR2. The cysteine opens and the phenylalanine closes a CDR3 of 16 amino acids. The sequence is cut down to CDR3 DNA, 48 bases in frame from base 1. After removal of 0 bases from V and 0 bases from J, the junction retains 3 bases not matched to a gene. Study-wide conclusions, independent of this receptor: The sizes of highly expanded clones could end up underestimated when identical TCR molecules share a barcode. Modeling gave about three recovered TCR RNA copies per cell versus around 9.9 by digital PCR, implying roughly 28% capture efficiency. In CMV-specific effector cells, clones with more than 20 RNA copies contained over 99% of molecules, whereas in naive cells such clones contained under 1% of molecules. Naive libraries contained spiked-in Jurkat TCR RNA (approximately nine copies' worth), which is not part of the donor repertoire. When barcode sub-clustering was omitted, TCR diversity was inflated by chimeric consensus sequences, with chimeras reaching as high as 47%. Even against a background of around 950,000 naive CD8 T cells, spiked-in Jurkat TCR RNA amounting to a single cell's worth was reported to be detectable.

To prepare the library, PCR was applied. TCRdb lists the instrument as NextSeq 500. Bulk TCR libraries were generated as previously described, with the TCR primers listed in Table S5 used. The Qiagen AllPrep DNA/RNA kit was used to purify total RNA. Before analysis, reads from multiple sequencing runs of one library were combined. Per the original workflow: Reads were retained only if the reads had an exact TCR constant sequence, and the retained reads were trimmed to 150 nt and grouped according to their 12-nt molecular barcodes. Within each barcode group, reads were sub-clustered at a 15% Levenshtein threshold, and quality-weighted consensus sequences were built per RNA molecule. Non-functional sequences were removed, as were lower-count sequences one edit away from another. Based on a fit of two negative binomial distributions, barcode sub-clusters having less than 20% of the maximum read count were discarded. TCRdb's own reprocessing of the public reads used fastp at Q25 and MiXCR and kept productive beta chains. Rows matching on CDR3 protein sequence are summarized as one entry with the most common DNA and genes. None of the V and J calls come from the authors' own analysis; TCRdb made them. This sample holds about 510,000 distinct CDR3 sequences; about a quarter were observed only once. Clones ranked in the top ten supply around 0.8% of the sample.

The chain is encoded by TRBV7-9 joined to TRBJ1-1, with 8 bases in between that match TRBD1. The receptor comes from a human donor in good health. Some libraries in this study had Jurkat cell RNA spiked in. The sequenced material came from naive CD8+ T cells from blood, with Jurkat cell RNA spiked in. Sample cell subset or site, as interpreted from the label and publication: FACS-sorted CD8+CD4-CCR7+CD45RA+ naive T cells. The nucleotides are TGTGCCAGCAGCTTAGCTGGGACAGGCCTGAACACTGAAGCTTTCTTT. It translates as CASSLAGTGLNTEAFF.